This TCR beta chain was found in a study of blood T cell repertoires in COVID-19. Study at large: Material from acute and convalescent COVID-19 was sourced from the United States, Italy and Spain. Sources were T cells, B-cell-depleted T cells, or PBMCs; the material itself was cDNA or gDNA.

Trimming removed 8 bases at V and 3 bases at J, with 10 bases between. Per the germline V gene, CDR1 is SGHTA and CDR2 is FQGNSA. This CDR3 contains 13 residues. Per the original data handling: The authors estimated nucleated cell counts from reference gene primer amplification. Sequencing was performed with immunoSEQ multiplex PCR; in TCRdb, only in-frame clones are kept and a portion is missing. From that table come the V and J calls and clone size; the DNA was used to work out D and trimming. There are around 150,000 clones in the sample; about four fifths occur only once, and approximately 3.7% lies in the top ten.

V and J are TRBV7-2 and TRBJ2-2; tentative D call: TRBD2 (5 bases). The receptor comes from a woman aged 80 or older with acute or convalescent COVID-19. The sequenced material came from peripheral blood. CDR3 amino acids: CASRDSYTGELFF. CDR3 DNA sequence: TGTGCCAGCCGGGATTCGTACACCGGGGAGCTGTTTTTT.